This paragraph covers one T cell receptor beta chain sequence. Per the germline V gene, CDR1 is MNHEY and CDR2 is SVGAGI. J gave up 3 bases and V 2 bases, and 7 bases lay outside the gene matches. The CDR3 is 15 amino acids. The source of the sample is a study of T cell changes during pregnancy in multiple sclerosis. Some clones are missing from TCRdb's copy, which holds only in-frame ones; the method was immunoSEQ multiplex PCR. The sample carries tens of thousands of clones, more than 85% recorded once. The chain employs TRBV6-5 and TRBJ2-7, with 7 bases that match TRBD1. The sequencing used CD4+ T cells from peripheral blood mononuclear cells, collected in the third trimester of pregnancy. This sequence originates from a female donor in good health, enrolled as a control in a pregnancy study. The DNA of the CDR3 is TGTGCCAGCAGTTACACCCCGGGACAGCTCTACGAGCAGTACTTC. This encodes CASSYTPGQLYEQYF.